These 24 T cell receptor beta chains were sequenced from one sample in a study of blood T cells in healthy people across ages. With a J-beta primer mix and a sample-barcoded 5' primer, a second PCR ran roughly 6 to 11 cycles. MiXCR was run by TCRdb on the 5' RACE reads, yielding one entry per CDR3 protein. The sample contains 850,000 to 1,000,000 distinct CDR3 sequences, 51% of which appear only once. Sequenced sample: blood. The source of these receptors is a woman aged 60 to 75 in good health.

The chain joins TRBV5-5 to TRBJ2-4; D is undetermined. The end of the DNA fits TRBJ2-7 better, so the J call may be wrong. CDR3 length equals 14 residues. Germline values: CDR1 SGHKS, CDR2 YYEKEE (reference sequence). The CDR3 loop is CASSLVARSYEQYF. For the CDR3, the DNA is TGTGCCAGCAGCCTAGTGGCCAGATCCTACGAGCAGTACTTC.

This chain links TRBV6-1 with TRBJ2-1, with 11 bases fitting TRBD2. The CDR3 runs 15 residues. Trimming removed 8 bases from V and 5 bases from J; junction bases left unmatched: 8. Germline V gene lookup returns CDR1 MNHNS and CDR2 SASEGT. Here the CDR3 DNA reads TGTGCCAGCGGGTGGGGACTAGCGGTCGACAATGAGCAGTTCTTC. This encodes CASGWGLAVDNEQFF.

This clonotype has more than one count but fewer than ten. The CDR3 region has the DNA TGCAGCGTTATACAGCGCCCCGGGGGCTACACCTTC. Translating it yields CSVIQRPGGYTF. The chain combines TRBV29-1 with TRBJ1-2, with D hard to call. CDR3 length: 12 amino acids. CDR1 and CDR2 from the germline V gene are SQVTM and ANQGSEA. Trimming took 5 bases from V and 8 from J, leaving 15 bases between them.

V and J are TRBV19 and TRBJ2-5; possibly TRBD1 for D (6 bases). The CDR3 is 13 residues long. Germline V gives CDR1 LNHDA, CDR2 SQIVND (reference sequence). V was cut by 5 bases and J by 5 bases, with 12 bases left in between. CDR3 region: CASSPRGKETQYF. The CDR3 DNA sequence: TGTGCCAGTAGTCCTAGGGGGAAGGAGACCCAGTACTTC.

This clonotype was seen once. The germline gene is not matched at one end of the junction; a read error may be the cause. The rearrangement uses TRBV3-1 and TRBJ2-6; D is tentatively TRBD1 or TRBD2 (5 bases each). CDR3 length: 18 residues. The germline V gene has CDR1 LGHDT and CDR2 YNNKEL (reference sequence). The CDR3 is CASSPPLRVRSGADVLTF. The CDR3 coding sequence is TGTGCCAGCAGCCCCCCTTTGAGGGTTCGCTCTGGGGCCGACGTCCTGACTTTC.

This clonotype was counted between two and nine times. This chain connects TRBV7-2 to TRBJ2-7, with a weak D call TRBD1 (6 bases). V was shortened by 1 base and J by 5 bases, with 24 bases between the two germline ends. CDR3 length: 18 residues. CDR1 is SGHTA, CDR2 FQGNSA, per germline. The CDR3 sequence: CASSLEWVTGHERNEQYF. CDR3 nucleotides: TGTGCCAGCAGCTTAGAGTGGGTGACGGGACACGAGAGAAACGAGCAGTACTTC.

This clonotype showed up just a few times. The chain couples TRBV30 to TRBJ2-7; D unclear. Germline-derived CDR1 and CDR2 are GTSNPN and SVGIG (reference sequence). The V end lost 3 bases, the J end lost 7 bases, and 10 bases lay between the germline ends. The CDR3 is 11 amino acids. The DNA for the CDR3 is TGTGCCTGGAGCGAGAATGGAGAGCAGTACTTC. This translates into CAWSENGEQYF. Supplemented by reference TRBV30 and TRBJ2-7, the full variable domain reads SQTIHQWPATLVQPVGSPLSLECTVEGTSNPNLYWYRQAAGRGLQLLFYSVGIGQISSEVPQNLSASRPQDRQFILSSKKLLLSDSGFYLCAWSENGEQYFGPGTRLTVT.

This clonotype came up a few times. V is TRBV29-1 and J is TRBJ2-7; D gene unclear. CDR1 SQVTM and CDR2 ANQGSEA come from the germline V gene. This CDR3 has 14 amino acids. Trimming removed 6 bases from V and 4 bases from J, with 19 bases in between. The CDR3 DNA reads as TGCAGCGTGAGGATACAGAGAACCTCGTACGAGCAGTACTTC. Its protein is CSVRIQRTSYEQYF.

In the case of this clonotype: An end of the junction does not agree with germline; a read error may underlie this. The chain joins TRBV12-3 or TRBV12-4 to TRBJ1-2; D perhaps matches TRBD1 (5 bases). The CDR3 sequence is 15 residues long. The CDR3 here is CASSLGAGGNYGHTF. The CDR3 DNA follows: TGTGCCAGCAGTTTAGGAGCCGGGGGGAACTATGGCCACACCTTC.

The V gene is TRBV20-1, the J gene TRBJ2-7; weak D call: TRBD2 (5 bases). V lost 3 bases to trimming and J lost 2 bases, with 8 bases between them. The CDR3 covers 12 residues. Germline V gene sequence: CDR1 DFQATT, CDR2 SNEGSKA (reference sequence). The CDR3 is CSASPGTYEQYF. CDR3 in DNA: TGCAGTGCTAGCCCCGGGACCTACGAGCAGTACTTC.

The sample holds a few counts of this clonotype. The chain recombines TRBV20-1 with TRBJ2-7, with D perhaps matching TRBD1 (5 bases). CDR1 and CDR2 (germline): DFQATT, SNEGSKA (reference sequence). The CDR3 extends over 13 amino acids. Trimming shortened V by 3 bases and J by 2 bases, and 11 bases separated the two germline ends. CDR3 coding DNA: TGCAGTGCTAGCCCGGACATTACCTACGAGCAGTACTTC. It is translated as CSASPDITYEQYF.

This chain joins TRBV3-1 and TRBJ2-6; 7 bases fit TRBD2. The J segment lost 3 bases and the V segment lost 4 bases, leaving 3 bases of the junction unmatched. This CDR3 comprises 15 residues. Germline V gene data show CDR1 as LGHDT and CDR2 as YNNKEL (reference sequence). CDR3 amino acids: CASSPAGRGANVLTF. CDR3 sequence (DNA): TGTGCCAGCAGCCCAGCGGGGCGTGGGGCCAACGTCCTGACTTTC.

The chain carries TRBV4-1 and TRBJ2-1; TRBD2 matches at 9 bases. Germline CDR1 is MGHRA and CDR2 is YSYEKL. This CDR3 spans 15 amino acids. V lost 6 bases to trimming and J lost 4 bases; unmatched junction nucleotides: 7. Here the CDR3 reads CASRRSGGTYNEQFF. As DNA, the CDR3 is TGCGCCAGCAGGCGTAGCGGGGGTACTTACAATGAGCAGTTCTTC.

This clonotype was picked up a small number of times. The V and J genes are TRBV27 and TRBJ2-7; D remains ambiguous. Trimming removed 0 bases from V and 3 bases from J, with 12 bases in between. This CDR3 spans 15 amino acids. CDR1 is MNHEY and CDR2 is SMNVEV in the germline V gene (reference sequence). The CDR3 sequence is CASSLSSHPIYEQYF. The CDR3 DNA follows: TGTGCCAGCAGTTTATCCTCGCATCCCATCTACGAGCAGTACTTC.

This clonotype appeared a few times. This chain uses TRBV20-1 with TRBJ1-2; TRBD1 might be the D (5 bases). The V gene's germline CDR1 is DFQATT and CDR2 SNEGSKA (reference sequence). CDR3 length: 13 amino acids. V shed 6 bases and J shed 8 bases, with 19 bases lying between them. For the CDR3, the DNA is TGCAGTGCCCGGCCGGGGACGGAGGGAGGCTACACCTTC. It is translated as CSARPGTEGGYTF.

In its sample, this clonotype was seen a few times. The chain carries TRBV28 and TRBJ2-7; 8 nucleotides match TRBD1. This CDR3 has 15 residues. V gave up 6 bases and J gave up 1 base; unmatched junction bases: 8. The germline gives CDR1 MDHEN, CDR2 SYDVKM. For the CDR3, the DNA is TGTGCCAGCAGACTACCGGGACAGGCGTCCTACGAGCAGTACTTC. This encodes CASRLPGQASYEQYF.

The V and J genes are TRBV20-1 and TRBJ1-1; tentative D call: TRBD1 (6 bases). V lost 4 bases and J lost 0, with 18 bases in between. The length of the CDR3 is 16 residues. Germline-derived CDR1 and CDR2 are DFQATT and SNEGSKA (reference sequence). The CDR3 region has the DNA TGCAGTGCTAACCCTTGGGGGGGGCGCGTGAACACTGAAGCTTTCTTT. It specifies CSANPWGGRVNTEAFF.

The chain carries TRBV4-2 and TRBJ2-2, with a weak D call TRBD2 (6 bases). Germline-derived CDR1 and CDR2 are LGHNA and YNFKEQ. The CDR3 is 16 amino acids. Trimming removed 0 bases at V and 9 bases at J, with 17 bases between. The CDR3 loop reads CASSQDRLASPRELFF. The CDR3 region has the DNA TGTGCCAGCAGCCAAGATCGGCTAGCGAGCCCCCGGGAGCTGTTTTTT.

The rearrangement links TRBV7-9 to TRBJ1-4; no reliable D call. This CDR3 has 12 amino acids. V lost 4 bases, J lost 2 bases, and 2 bases lay in between. Germline CDR1 and CDR2: SEHNR and FQNEAQ (reference sequence). The CDR3 loop is CASSSTNEKLFF. The CDR3, as DNA: TGTGCCAGCAGCTCCACTAATGAAAAACTGTTTTTT.

The chain couples TRBV12-5 to TRBJ2-3; D gene unclear. From germline, CDR1 is LGHNT and CDR2 FRNRAP. The CDR3 consists of 13 residues. V was clipped by 5 bases and J by 3 bases, with 9 bases between them. The CDR3 DNA sequence: TGTGCTAGTGGTGCCAGGCTGACAGATACGCAGTATTTT. Translated, it gives CASGARLTDTQYF.

The CDR3 protein is CASSRVLSNQPQHF. The CDR3 DNA reads as TGCGCCAGCAGCCGGGTTTTGAGCAATCAGCCCCAGCATTTT. The chain employs TRBV4-3 and TRBJ1-5; D call uncertain. The V gene lost 4 bases and the J gene lost 1 base, with 8 bases spanning the gap. Germline assignment: CDR1 LGHNA and CDR2 YSLEER. This CDR3 is 14 amino acids long.

V usage is TRBV12-3 or TRBV12-4 and J usage is TRBJ1-5; no definite D call. Trimming removed 6 bases from V and 5 bases from J, with 11 bases in between. The CDR3 has 13 amino acids. CDR3 residues: CASRADMDQPQHF. DNA for the CDR3: TGTGCCAGCAGAGCTGATATGGATCAGCCCCAGCATTTT.

This sequence joins TRBV12-3 or TRBV12-4 and TRBJ2-1, with D unresolved. CDR3 length equals 16 residues. Trimming removed 1 base at V and 2 bases at J, with 12 bases between. The chain's CDR3 is CASSLGRAYTYNEQFF. The DNA of the CDR3 is TGTGCCAGCAGTTTAGGACGGGCCTACACCTACAATGAGCAGTTCTTC.

The chain carries TRBV4-2 and TRBJ2-7, with a possible D match to TRBD1 (5 bases). V was cut by 0 bases and J by 2 bases, with 8 bases left in between. Germline assignment: CDR1 LGHNA and CDR2 YNFKEQ. The CDR3 totals 14 residues. Written as DNA, the CDR3 is TGTGCCAGCAGCCAAGAAAACAGGCCCTACGAGCAGTACTTC. This codes for CASSQENRPYEQYF.